A selection of T cell receptor beta chains follows, all from one sample in a study of STAT3 mutations in large granular lymphocyte leukemia. Only in-frame clones appear in the TCRdb table, and some are missing; sequencing was by immunoSEQ multiplex PCR. Of roughly 10,000 clones listed, 70% to 90% are singletons. The source material was peripheral blood mononuclear cells. The receptor set was obtained from a man aged 60 to 69 with T-cell large granular lymphocyte leukemia. Some clones in this sample may be carry-over from other donors' samples. The CDR3 runs from the conserved cysteine through the conserved F or W. The order of the fields is clone size, V gene, J gene, CDR3 protein. Clone size is shown for a subset of rows, as once, few, many or a class of expanded clone.

>NA|TRBV28|TRBJ1-4
CASSFPSGAGGNEKLFF
>few|TRBV7-9|TRBJ2-7
CASSVRPGTSGRPHEQYF
>NA|TRBV5-4|TRBJ2-7
CASSSLREGLGEQYF
>NA|TRBV4-3|TRBJ2-3
CASSRGLAGAVQGDTQYF
>NA|TRBV19|TRBJ2-7
CASSRRAGERTYEQYF
>NA|TRBV7-2|TRBJ1-1
CASSPGAANTEAFF
>NA|TRBV7-9|TRBJ1-3
CASSRGTTGNTIYF
>NA|TRBV4-2|TRBJ1-1
CASSQDPGSTEAFF
>NA|TRBV7-8|TRBJ2-1
CASSSDRWANEQFF
>NA|TRBV7-7|TRBJ2-5
CASSFGTGGRETQYF
>once|TRBV2|TRBJ2-2
CASSEGTANTGELFF
>NA|TRBV6-6|TRBJ2-1
CAVSIGREQFF
>NA|TRBV30|TRBJ2-1
CAESGDSYNEQFF
>once|TRBV19|TRBJ2-1
CASSNEPANEQFF
>NA|TRBV28|TRBJ1-3
CASSPVGGTGTHLNTIYF
>NA|TRBV18|TRBJ2-7
CASSRTSGDSYEQYF
>NA|TRBV14|TRBJ2-3
CASSLGGEDTDTQYF
>few|TRBV5-1|TRBJ2-1
CASSLDSGSYNEQFF
>NA|TRBV11-3|TRBJ2-5
CASSRTIQETQYF
>once|TRBV5-1|TRBJ2-7
CASSGGLSYEQYF
>NA|TRBV2|TRBJ1-2
CATSGLSNYGYTF
>NA|TRBV4-1|TRBJ2-3
CASSHSGSWSDTQYF
>NA|TRBV27|TRBJ2-1
CASGWARIMGQFF
>NA|TRBV28|TRBJ2-7
CASRTLTGFSYEQYF
>NA|TRBV7-2|TRBJ2-7
CASSLQPSSYEQYF
>NA|TRBV5-4|TRBJ1-1
CASSFSAGVLLGTEAFF
>NA|TRBV4-2|TRBJ1-2
CASSQDEGAYGYTF
>NA|TRBV30|TRBJ2-7
CAWMRTGGYEQYF
>once|TRBV6-1|TRBJ2-2
CASSAEVGGELFF
>once|TRBV6-4|TRBJ2-2
CASSPGSRGTGELFF
>NA|TRBV4-3|TRBJ2-1
CASSQGEGSGSRDEQFF
>NA|TRBV5-8|TRBJ1-4
CASSLSLGLMNEKLFF
>NA|TRBV11-3|TRBJ2-7
CASSLTSEGSPYEQYF
>NA|TRBV2|TRBJ1-5
CASSEQGGGQPQHF
>NA|TRBV30|TRBJ2-7
CACFSGSASYEQYF
>NA|TRBV19|TRBJ1-1
CASTERVKNTEAFF
>NA|TRBV5-1|TRBJ2-3
CASSWRGGGQGTDTQYF
>NA|TRBV6-1|TRBJ2-7
CASSEALGPSYEQYF
>NA|TRBV7-9|TRBJ2-1
CASSLGGGSGEQFF
>NA|TRBV2|TRBJ2-1
CAVRRGPVDEQFF
>NA|TRBV4-2|TRBJ2-1
CASSPGQLGEQFF
>NA|TRBV6-4|TRBJ2-2
CASSDRIQGPLNTGELFF
>once|TRBV7-3|TRBJ2-2
CASSSTNTGELFF
>NA|TRBV5-5|TRBJ1-1
CASSLGPLMNTEAFF
>NA|TRBV9|TRBJ1-1
CASSVGGDTEAFF
>few|TRBV2|TRBJ2-1
CASSEGGSSEQFF
>NA|TRBV27|TRBJ2-5
CASSLAGRGGETQYF
>NA|TRBV6-5|TRBJ2-1
CASSVGLAPYNEQFF
>few|TRBV11-2|TRBJ2-7
CASSPLGGKTYYEQYF
>NA|TRBV7-9|TRBJ2-3
CASSLWTGNLDTQYF
>NA|TRBV5-1|TRBJ2-2
CASSFSGSGTGELFF
>few|TRBV7-2|TRBJ2-5
CASSRSNQETQYF
>NA|TRBV6-1|TRBJ2-7
CASRVTVLSYEQYF
>NA|TRBV5-1|TRBJ1-3
CASSPGRASSGNTIYF
>NA|TRBV18|TRBJ2-7
CASSPTGGTSGPGRQYF
>NA|TRBV30|TRBJ1-2
CAWSVKQVDYGYTF
>NA|TRBV2|TRBJ2-7
CASTGLGNYEQYF
>NA|TRBV7-9|TRBJ2-5
CASRDSGIEETQYF
>NA|TRBV7-2|TRBJ2-2
CASSSRGSFNTGELFF